The TCR beta chain under discussion was sequenced for a study of cytomegalovirus exposure and HLA in healthy donors. Study-level results: As confirmed in vitro, a few CMV-associated chains were specific for CMV antigens. The study designated roughly 150 TCR beta chains cytomegalovirus-associated. According to a later analysis, TCR clusters from the first cohort tended to co-occur in the 110 or so validation repertoires.

The repertoire was sequenced with immunoSEQ multiplex PCR; TCRdb's copy has only in-frame clones and lacks some. The sample has some 64,000 clones; 90% to 96% are singletons. The approximately 120-subject validation cohort, separate from the approximately 670-subject first cohort, included the donors. Note on this clone: Its antigen remains unidentified.

In germline, CDR1 is SGHTA, CDR2 FQGTGA. This CDR3 spans 16 amino acids. The V and J ends lost 5 bases and 3 bases respectively, with 18 bases between them. What was sequenced was PBMCs. This chain joins TRBV7-3 and TRBJ2-3, with a tentative D call TRBD1 (5 bases). The receptor's source is a young woman in good health and CMV-seronegative. Here the CDR3 DNA reads TGTGCCAGCAGCCCCGGCTGGGGCCGCTCAACAGATACGCAGTATTTT. Translating it yields CASSPGWGRSTDTQYF.